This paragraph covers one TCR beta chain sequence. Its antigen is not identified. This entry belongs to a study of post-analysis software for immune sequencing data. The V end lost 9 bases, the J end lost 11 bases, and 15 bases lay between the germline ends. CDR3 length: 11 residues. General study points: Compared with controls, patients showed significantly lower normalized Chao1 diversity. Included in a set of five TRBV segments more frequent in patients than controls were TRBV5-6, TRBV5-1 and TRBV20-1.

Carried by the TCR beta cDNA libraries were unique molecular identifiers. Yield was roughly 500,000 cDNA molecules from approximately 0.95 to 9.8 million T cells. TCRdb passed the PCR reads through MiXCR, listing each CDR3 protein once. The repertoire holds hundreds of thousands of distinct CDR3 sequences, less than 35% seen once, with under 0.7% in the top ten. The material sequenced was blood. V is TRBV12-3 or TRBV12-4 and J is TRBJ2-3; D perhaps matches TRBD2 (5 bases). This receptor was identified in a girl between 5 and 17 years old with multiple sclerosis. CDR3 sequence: CARGRADVQYF. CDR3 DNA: TGTGCCAGAGGGAGAGCAGATGTGCAGTATTTT.